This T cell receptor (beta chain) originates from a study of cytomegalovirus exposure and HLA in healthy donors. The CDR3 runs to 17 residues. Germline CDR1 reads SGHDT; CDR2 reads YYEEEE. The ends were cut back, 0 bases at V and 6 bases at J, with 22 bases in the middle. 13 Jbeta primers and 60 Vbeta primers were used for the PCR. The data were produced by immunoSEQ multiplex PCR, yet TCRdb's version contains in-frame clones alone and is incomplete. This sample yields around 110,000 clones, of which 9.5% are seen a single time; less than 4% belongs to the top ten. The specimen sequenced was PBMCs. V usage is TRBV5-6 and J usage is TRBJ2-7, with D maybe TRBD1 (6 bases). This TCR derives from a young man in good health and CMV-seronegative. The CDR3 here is CASSLDDTGIGSTEQYF. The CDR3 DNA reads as TGTGCCAGCAGCTTGGACGATACAGGGATTGGGTCCACCGAGCAGTACTTC.